These 14 T cell receptor beta chains originate from one sample sequenced in a study of long-term antiretroviral therapy in people with HIV. Running of the v3.0 immunoSEQ assay took place at survey level. Only in-frame clones appear in the TCRdb table, and some are missing; sequencing was by immunoSEQ multiplex PCR. The sample holds around 15,000 clones, 88% seen once. The input for sequencing was unsorted PBMCs, taken 6.9 years after starting antiretroviral therapy. Receptor source: a man between 50 and 59 years old with HIV.

The chain combines TRBV4-2 with TRBJ2-3; weak D call: TRBD2 (5 bases). The CDR3 sequence is 15 residues long. The V and J ends lost 2 bases and 0 bases respectively, with 9 bases between them. CDR1 is LGHNA and CDR2 is YNFKEQ in the germline V gene. CDR3 coding DNA: TGTGCCAGCAGCCAAACGGGCGGGAGCACAGATACGCAGTATTTT. The encoded protein is CASSQTGGSTDTQYF.

J is TRBJ2-4 and V is TRBV11-1, with TRBD1 identical over 7 bases. Germline CDR1 SGHAT, CDR2 FQDESV (reference sequence). The CDR3 sequence is 14 residues long. The junction had 3 bases not matched to a gene; V was cut back by 1 base and J by 6 bases. CDR3 sequence reads: CASSLESGGNIQYF. In DNA form, the CDR3 reads TGTGCCAGCAGCTTAGAGTCAGGGGGAAACATTCAGTACTTC.

The chain recombines TRBV6-6 with TRBJ1-1; no definite D call. Germline V CDR1 and CDR2: MNHNY, SVGAGI (reference sequence). This CDR3 has 12 residues. The V end lost 5 bases, the J end lost 5 bases, and 9 bases lay between the germline ends. CDR3 in DNA: TGTGCCAGCAGTACCACGGATACTGAAGCTTTCTTT. This sequence encodes CASSTTDTEAFF.

This chain links TRBV2 with TRBJ1-1; D might be TRBD1 (5 bases). The CDR3 loop spans 16 amino acids. V was shortened by 5 bases and J by 4 bases, with 20 bases between the two germline ends. In germline, CDR1 is SNHLY, CDR2 FYNNEI. The CDR3 region is CASSLMRGVESTEAFF. DNA of the CDR3: TGTGCCAGCAGTCTGATGAGAGGGGTTGAGAGCACTGAAGCTTTCTTT.

This sequence joins TRBV5-1 and TRBJ1-6; unclear D gene. The CDR3 totals 14 residues. Trimming stripped 2 bases from V and 2 bases from J, with 5 bases between. Germline CDR1 is SGHRS and CDR2 is YFSETQ. The CDR3 nucleotides are TGCGCCAGCAGCTTCGGCACCTATAATTCACCCCTCCACTTT. This translates into CASSFGTYNSPLHF. Looking up the rest from reference TRBV5-1 and TRBJ1-6 gives the full variable domain: KAGVTQTPRYLIKTRGQQVTLSCSPISGHRSVSWYQQTPGQGLQFLFEYFSETQRNKGNFPGRFSGRQFSNSRSEMNVSTLELGDSALYLCASSFGTYNSPLHFGNGTRLTVT.

Details on this clone: In the same sample, other DNA sequences code for this CDR3. The CDR3 protein is CASSLQGYEQYF. The DNA of the CDR3 is TGCGCCAGCAGCTTGCAGGGTTACGAGCAGTACTTC. V is TRBV5-1 and J is TRBJ2-7; D possibly corresponds to TRBD1 (5 bases). The germline V and J ends were trimmed by 1 base and 4 bases, with 6 bases remaining between them. CDR1 is SGHRS and CDR2 is YFSETQ in the germline V gene. This CDR3 has 12 residues.

V and J are TRBV29-1 and TRBJ2-7; either TRBD1 or TRBD2 may supply D (5 bases each). CDR1 and CDR2 (germline): SQVTM, ANQGSEA. The V and J ends lost 4 bases and 0 bases respectively, with 13 bases between them. CDR3 length equals 14 residues. In DNA form, the CDR3 reads TGCAGCGTTGTTAAGGGGACCTCCTCCTACGAGCAGTACTTC. Its protein is CSVVKGTSSYEQYF.

The rearrangement uses TRBV19 and TRBJ2-2; 14 nucleotides align to TRBD2. V lost 3 bases and J lost 8; bases outside the gene matches: 8. This CDR3 is built from 17 residues. Germline V gene data show CDR1 as LNHDA and CDR2 as SQIVND (reference sequence). CDR3 bases: TGTGCCAGTAGTATCACATCGGGACTAGCGGGAGAGGGGGAGCTGTTTTTT. Protein product: CASSITSGLAGEGELFF.

The chain employs TRBV19 and TRBJ2-7, with 8 positions matching TRBD2. Germline values: CDR1 LNHDA, CDR2 SQIVND (reference sequence). The CDR3 totals 14 residues. V trimming: 3 bases; J trimming: 3 bases; junction bases outside the gene matches: 4. CDR3 nucleotides: TGTGCCAGTAGTATTTCCGGGGGGGTCTACGAGCAGTACTTC. Amino acids: CASSISGGVYEQYF. Looking up the rest from reference TRBV19 and TRBJ2-7 gives the full variable domain: DGGITQSPKYLFRKEGQNVTLSCEQNLNHDAMYWYRQDPGQGLRLIYYSQIVNDFQKGDIAEGYSVSREKKESFPLTVTSAQKNPTAFYLCASSISGGVYEQYFGPGTRLTVT.

The chain links TRBV27 to TRBJ2-3; a weak D match, TRBD2 (6 bases). V dropped 6 bases and J dropped 4 bases, with 17 bases sitting between them. CDR3 length: 15 residues. Germline V gives CDR1 MNHEY, CDR2 SMNVEV (reference sequence). The CDR3 sequence: CASRGGTPGADTQYF. In DNA, the CDR3 is TGTGCCAGCAGGGGCGGGACTCCAGGTGCAGATACGCAGTATTTT.

The chain links TRBV11-2 to TRBJ2-3, with TRBD2 matching 9 bases. CDR3 length equals 15 residues. The junction had 7 bases not matched to a gene; V was cut back by 5 bases and J by 4 bases. CDR1 is SGHAT and CDR2 is FQNNGV in the germline V gene. The CDR3 region is CASSTIAGAADTQYF. DNA for the CDR3: TGTGCCAGCAGCACCATAGCGGGAGCTGCAGATACGCAGTATTTT.

In this sample, this clone turned up a few times. The chain couples TRBV15 to TRBJ2-7; maybe TRBD1 (6 bases). CDR1 is LNHNV and CDR2 is YYDKDF in the germline V gene (reference sequence). The CDR3 runs 15 residues. V gave up 4 bases and J gave up 2 bases, with 15 bases separating them. CDR3 nucleotides: TGTGCCACCAGCAACCGACCTGGACAGACCTACGAGCAGTACTTC. Translated: CATSNRPGQTYEQYF.

The chain combines TRBV28 with TRBJ1-5, with D maybe TRBD1 (5 bases). This CDR3 comprises 17 residues. Germline V lookup: CDR1 MDHEN, CDR2 SYDVKM. The V end lost 0 bases, the J end lost 6 bases, and 18 bases lay between the germline ends. In nucleotides, the CDR3 is TGTGCCAGCAGTTTATGGGCCGTGGCCAGGGTGGGTCAGCCCCAGCATTTT. It specifies CASSLWAVARVGQPQHF.

The CDR3 sequence is CASSLGGQSQPQHF. The DNA of the CDR3 is TGTGCCAGCAGTTTGGGGGGACAGTCTCAGCCCCAGCATTTT. V and J are TRBV28 and TRBJ1-5; 7 nucleotides line up with TRBD1. The CDR3 runs to 14 residues. With 3 bases clipped from V and 6 bases from J, the junction kept 5 bases outside the gene matches. Per the germline V gene, CDR1 is MDHEN and CDR2 is SYDVKM.